This TCR beta chain was recovered during a study of blood T cell repertoires in COVID-19. Study-wide background: Material from acute and convalescent COVID-19 was sourced from the United States, Italy and Spain. Nucleic acid was either cDNA or gDNA, and it came from T cells, B-cell-depleted T cells, or PBMCs.

This CDR3 spans 15 amino acids. The germline gives CDR1 SGHRS, CDR2 YFSETQ. J was trimmed by 2 bases and V by 2 bases; bases with no gene match: 5. Methods used by the authors: Reference gene primers were amplified, and this amplification served to estimate nucleated cell counts. Assay: immunoSEQ multiplex PCR; the TCRdb copy retains only in-frame clones and omits some. V, J and clone size are taken as reported in that table, and D and trimming were inferred from the DNA itself. This sample has roughly 150,000 clones; around four fifths occur once, and the top ten carry over 7%. The clonotype comes from a woman aged 80 or older with COVID-19, enrolled during active disease. Source material: peripheral blood. The chain has TRBV5-1 and TRBJ2-5; TRBD1 matches 8 bases. The CDR3: CASSLRDRGQETQYF. In DNA, the CDR3 is TGCGCCAGCAGCTTAAGAGACAGGGGTCAAGAGACCCAGTACTTC.